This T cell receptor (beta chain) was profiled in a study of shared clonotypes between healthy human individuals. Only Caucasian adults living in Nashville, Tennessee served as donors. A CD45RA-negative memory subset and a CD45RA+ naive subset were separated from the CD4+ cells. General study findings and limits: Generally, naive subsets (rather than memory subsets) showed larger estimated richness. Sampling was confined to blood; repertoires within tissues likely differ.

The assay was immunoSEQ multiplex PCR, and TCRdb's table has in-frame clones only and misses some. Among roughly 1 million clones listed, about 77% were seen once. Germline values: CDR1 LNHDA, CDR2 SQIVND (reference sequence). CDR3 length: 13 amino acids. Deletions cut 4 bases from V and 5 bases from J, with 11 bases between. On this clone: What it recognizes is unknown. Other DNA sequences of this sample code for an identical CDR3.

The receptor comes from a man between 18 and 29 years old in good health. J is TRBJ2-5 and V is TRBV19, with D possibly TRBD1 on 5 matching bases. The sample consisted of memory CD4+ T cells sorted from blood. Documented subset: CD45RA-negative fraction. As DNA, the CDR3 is TGTGCCAGTAGTAAGGGGCTCGGGGAGACCCAGTACTTC. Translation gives CASSKGLGETQYF.